This T cell receptor beta chain was captured in a study of CD8 T cells in ankylosing spondylitis. This clonotype was seen at least ten times. Its antigen remains unknown. A quantitative 5'-RACE method, one with molecular barcodes, was used to make TCR beta libraries. TCRdb reanalysed the 5' RACE reads using MiXCR and keeps one entry per CDR3 protein. In the table there are 40,000 or so distinct CDR3 sequences, approximately 11% of which are singletons. Study-wide results and limits: As reported, disease-linked clones showed significant enrichment in matched ankylosing spondylitis synovial fluid. Some of these motif variants have turned up before, in reports on reactive arthritis synovial fluid and blood.

The ends were cut back, 3 bases at V and 6 bases at J, with 6 bases in the middle. CDR3 size: 13 residues. This TCR was recovered from a male donor with ankylosing spondylitis or in good health (not recorded which). Sequenced: blood, either unsorted or a sorted T cell fraction (not recorded which). The rearrangement uses TRBV12-3 or TRBV12-4 and TRBJ1-6; the D gene is possibly TRBD1 (5 bases). CDR3 DNA sequence: TGTGCCAGCAGTTTTCAGGGTAATTCACCCCTCCACTTT. Protein product: CASSFQGNSPLHF.